Listed here is a single T cell receptor (beta chain). Its antigen is still unknown. During the collection period, no donor immune events like infections were recorded. These data come from a study of identifying expanded T cells in peripheral blood. This CDR3 comprises 16 residues. Germline CDR1 reads PRHDT; CDR2 reads FYEKMQ (reference sequence). V was pared by 10 bases and J by 2 bases, with 16 bases of the junction left unmatched. Findings and caveats of the study: Over about two and four weeks, about 15 and 19 clones changed, versus 1.2 between replicates. Variance in clone template counts between roughly 2-week samples significantly increased with total template count across all healthy donors.

Produced via immunoSEQ multiplex PCR; TCRdb's table is partial and in-frame only. The data hold 120,000 or so clones, with roughly 82% observed a single time. This TCR was recovered from a person aged 18-69 years in good health. Sequenced input: blood. This chain joins TRBV13 and TRBJ2-7, with 8 bases identical to TRBD1. CDR3 sequence (DNA): TGTGCCACTACTGGCCGAGAAGGACAGGGTGCCTACGAGCAGTACTTC. Protein sequence: CATTGREGQGAYEQYF.